The 30 T cell receptor beta chains reported below all come from one sample, sequenced in a study of monozygotic twins with inflammatory bowel disease. After re-calling the 5' RACE reads, TCRdb lists one entry per CDR3 protein, DNA absent. Its listing shows approximately 390,000 distinct CDR3 sequences. Material: blood. These receptors all come from a human donor with ulcerative colitis or Crohn's disease, or a healthy co-twin of an affected twin (not recorded which).

The chain joins TRBV25-1 to TRBJ1-5. The CDR3 loop spans 13 amino acids. Germline V gene lookup returns CDR1 MGHDK and CDR2 SYGVNS. The CDR3 reads CASGESSNQPQHF.

The chain uses TRBV12-3 or TRBV12-4 and TRBJ2-1. The CDR3 covers 12 residues. The CDR3: CASSLMADEQFF.

The J gene is TRBJ2-1, the V gene TRBV5-4. The CDR3 has 15 amino acids. Germline assignment: CDR1 SGHNT and CDR2 YYREEE (reference sequence). The CDR3 reads CASSWTSYSYNEQFF.

This chain joins TRBV4-1 and TRBJ2-6; the TRBD1 assignment by TCRdb is unverifiable without DNA. The CDR3 is made up of 21 amino acids. Germline CDR1 MGHRA, CDR2 YSYEKL. CDR3 protein: CASSQDETGAFEDSGANVLTF.

V gene TRBV20-1 combines with J gene TRBJ1-1; TCRdb names TRBD1, which stays unverified in the absence of DNA. Per germline, CDR1 DFQATT and CDR2 SNEGSKA (reference sequence). The CDR3 totals 15 residues. CDR3 sequence reads: CSAPDRQGMNTEAFF.

The rearrangement links TRBV6-1 to TRBJ1-2; TCRdb's D gene call, TRBD1, goes unchecked for lack of DNA. The CDR3 has 19 residues. Germline V gene lookup returns CDR1 MNHNS and CDR2 SASEGT. CDR3 sequence reads: CASSPLLYPAGTTNYGYTF.

This sequence joins TRBV2 and TRBJ2-1; TCRdb designates TRBD2, a call that cannot be tested without DNA. CDR3 length equals 15 residues. Germline lookup yields CDR1 SNHLY and CDR2 FYNNEI. Here the CDR3 reads CASSQTSGDYNEQFF.

V is TRBV7-6 and J is TRBJ2-7. The CDR3 extends over 12 amino acids. Germline-derived CDR1 and CDR2 are SGHVS and FNYEAQ. This chain's CDR3 is CASSSMTYEQYF.

This chain joins TRBV12-3 or TRBV12-4 and TRBJ1-1; TCRdb proposes TRBD1, but this gene call is untestable without DNA. The length of the CDR3 is 13 residues. This chain's CDR3 is CASSLGQGSEAFF.

The chain uses TRBV7-6 and TRBJ2-7; TCRdb lists TRBD2, though no DNA is available to test this call. This CDR3 is 16 amino acids long. The germline V gene encodes CDR1 SGHVS and CDR2 FNYEAQ. CDR3 protein: CASSLGLAEGAYEQYF.

The chain carries TRBV7-2 and TRBJ2-5; TCRdb's D call of TRBD1 is untestable without DNA. The CDR3 extends over 14 amino acids. Germline CDR1 reads SGHTA; CDR2 reads FQGNSA. The CDR3 sequence is CASSLQGAERAQYF. Combining the CDR3 with reference TRBV7-2 and TRBJ2-5 gives the whole variable domain GAGVSQSPSNKVTEKGKDVELRCDPISGHTALYWYRQSLGQGLEFLIYFQGNSAPDKSGLPSDRFSAERTGGSVSTLTIQRTQQEDSAVYLCASSLQGAERAQYFGPGTRLLVL.

The chain has TRBV29-1 and TRBJ2-3. The CDR3 loop spans 13 amino acids. The germline CDR1 and CDR2 sequences are SQVTM and ANQGSEA. CDR3 in amino acids: CSVGDFSTDTQYF.

The chain has TRBV20-1 and TRBJ1-3; TCRdb returns TRBD1, unconfirmable since there is no DNA. The CDR3 sequence is 14 residues long. Germline CDR1 DFQATT, CDR2 SNEGSKA (reference sequence). The CDR3 sequence is CSARAAGLGNTIYF.

The rearrangement links TRBV21-1 to TRBJ2-3; TCRdb's D call of TRBD1 is untestable without DNA. TRBV21-1 is a pseudogene segment. This CDR3 has 14 residues. The CDR3 is CASSVWDHTDTQYF.

The rearrangement links TRBV5-1 to TRBJ2-5; TCRdb's assignment of TRBD1 cannot be checked, as there is no DNA. Germline CDR1 SGHRS, CDR2 YFSETQ. The CDR3 has 20 amino acids. This CDR3 is CASSLTKATGRRMDRETQYF.

The rearrangement joins TRBV2 to TRBJ2-1; the TCRdb call, TRBD1, lacks DNA for checking. The CDR3 length is 15 residues. Germline V lookup: CDR1 SNHLY, CDR2 FYNNEI. The CDR3 loop reads CASSGRGQTYNEQFF.

The chain joins TRBV11-2 to TRBJ2-3; with no DNA, the TCRdb D assignment of TRBD2 cannot be verified. Germline CDR1 reads SGHAT; CDR2 reads FQNNGV. The CDR3 has 17 residues. The CDR3 region is CASSLVPGGPGTDTQYF.

This chain joins TRBV5-6 and TRBJ2-2; lacking DNA, the TRBD2 call made by TCRdb goes unchecked. The CDR3 totals 17 residues. CDR1 and CDR2 from the germline V gene are SGHDT and YYEEEE. CDR3 sequence: CASSLRGGGYRTGELFF.

V is TRBV7-9 and J is TRBJ2-2. This CDR3 has 15 amino acids. In germline, CDR1 is SEHNR, CDR2 FQNEAQ (reference sequence). The CDR3 is CASSLDGLGTGELFF. The full variable domain, rest sourced from reference TRBV7-9 and TRBJ2-2, is DTGVSQNPRHKITKRGQNVTFRCDPISEHNRLYWYRQTLGQGPEFLTYFQNEAQLEKSRLLSDRFSAERPKGSFSTLEIQRTEQGDSAMYLCASSLDGLGTGELFFGEGSRLTVL.

The CDR3: CASIGGAETQYF. The chain is built from TRBV6-1 and TRBJ2-5; the D gene TCRdb calls, TRBD2, cannot be checked with no DNA. The CDR3 sequence is 12 residues long. CDR1 is MNHNS, CDR2 SASEGT, per germline.

This sequence joins TRBV5-1 and TRBJ2-1; the D call from TCRdb, TRBD1, cannot be confirmed without DNA. The germline gives CDR1 SGHRS, CDR2 YFSETQ. This CDR3 has 15 amino acids. The CDR3 protein is CASSARTGIYNEQFF.

CDR3 loop: CSAQGTINTGELFF. V gene TRBV20-1 combines with J gene TRBJ2-2; lacking DNA, the TRBD1 call made by TCRdb goes unchecked. This CDR3 has 14 amino acids. From germline, CDR1 is DFQATT and CDR2 SNEGSKA (reference sequence).

The J gene is TRBJ2-1, the V gene TRBV5-4. This CDR3 region has 11 residues. Looked up from germline, CDR1 is SGHNT and CDR2 is YYREEE (reference sequence). The CDR3 here is CASMNRNEQFF. Combining the CDR3 with reference TRBV5-4 and TRBJ2-1 gives the whole variable domain ETGVTQSPTHLIKTRGQQVTLRCSSQSGHNTVSWYQQALGQGPQFIFQYYREEENGRGNFPPRFSGLQFPNYSSELNVNALELDDSALYLCASMNRNEQFFGPGTRLTVL.

The CDR3 is CASSFRTQDKETQYF. The chain carries TRBV5-4 and TRBJ2-5. The CDR3 runs to 15 residues. CDR1 is SGHNT and CDR2 is YYREEE in the germline V gene (reference sequence).

The CDR3 spells CASSLLGAGQGIGEQYF. The chain employs TRBV5-1 and TRBJ2-7; the TCRdb call, TRBD1, lacks DNA for checking. Germline V gene data show CDR1 as SGHRS and CDR2 as YFSETQ. CDR3 length: 17 amino acids. The entire variable domain, with the rest obtained from reference TRBV5-1 and TRBJ2-7, is as follows: KAGVTQTPRYLIKTRGQQVTLSCSPISGHRSVSWYQQTPGQGLQFLFEYFSETQRNKGNFPGRFSGRQFSNSRSEMNVSTLELGDSALYLCASSLLGAGQGIGEQYFGPGTRLTVT.

V is TRBV3-1 and J is TRBJ2-5. The CDR3 runs to 15 residues. Germline CDR1 reads LGHDT; CDR2 reads YNNKEL (reference sequence). CDR3 loop: CASSQDFAAQETQYF.

The chain links TRBV20-1 to TRBJ2-3; no DNA is available, so the TRBD2 call from TCRdb remains unchecked. This CDR3 is built from 14 residues. Per the germline V gene, CDR1 is DFQATT and CDR2 is SNEGSKA (reference sequence). The CDR3 here is CSARLAGRTDTQYF.

The rearrangement joins TRBV15 to TRBJ2-5; TCRdb returns TRBD1, unconfirmable since there is no DNA. This CDR3 has 15 residues. Germline CDR1 reads LNHNV; CDR2 reads YYDKDF (reference sequence). This CDR3 is CATSRTPGGQETQYF.

The V and J genes are TRBV6-2 or TRBV6-3 and TRBJ2-4; the D call from TCRdb, TRBD1, cannot be confirmed without DNA. The germline V gene has CDR1 MNHEY and CDR2 SVGEGT. This CDR3 contains 13 residues. The CDR3 region is CASSTLGQGVTSF.

V gene TRBV10-3 combines with J gene TRBJ2-7; there is no DNA to check the TCRdb D call of TRBD1. Germline CDR1 is ENHRY and CDR2 is SYGVKD. CDR3 length: 15 amino acids. This CDR3 is CAISARTGRSYEQYF.